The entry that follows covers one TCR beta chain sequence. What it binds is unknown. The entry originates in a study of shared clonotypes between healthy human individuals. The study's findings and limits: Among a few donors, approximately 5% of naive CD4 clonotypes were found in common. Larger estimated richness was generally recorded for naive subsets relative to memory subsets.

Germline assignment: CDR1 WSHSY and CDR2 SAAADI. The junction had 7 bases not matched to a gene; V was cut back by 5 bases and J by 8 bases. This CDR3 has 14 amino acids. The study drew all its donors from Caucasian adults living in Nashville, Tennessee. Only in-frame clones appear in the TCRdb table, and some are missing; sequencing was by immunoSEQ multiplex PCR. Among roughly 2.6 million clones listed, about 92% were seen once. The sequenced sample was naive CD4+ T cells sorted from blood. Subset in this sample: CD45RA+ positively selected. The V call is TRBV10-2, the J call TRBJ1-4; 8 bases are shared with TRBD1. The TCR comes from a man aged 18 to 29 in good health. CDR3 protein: CASSWTGKEEKLFF. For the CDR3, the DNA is TGCGCCAGCAGTTGGACAGGGAAGGAAGAAAAACTGTTTTTT.